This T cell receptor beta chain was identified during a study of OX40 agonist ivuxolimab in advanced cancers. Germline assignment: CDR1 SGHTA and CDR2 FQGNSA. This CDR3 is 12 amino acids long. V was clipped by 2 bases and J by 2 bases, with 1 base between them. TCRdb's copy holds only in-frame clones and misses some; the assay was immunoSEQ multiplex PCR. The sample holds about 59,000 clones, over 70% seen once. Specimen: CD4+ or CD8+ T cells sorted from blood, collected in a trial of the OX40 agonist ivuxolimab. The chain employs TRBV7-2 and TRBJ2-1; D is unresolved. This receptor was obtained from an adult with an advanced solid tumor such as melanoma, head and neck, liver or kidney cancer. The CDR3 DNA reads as TGTGCCAGCAGCTTACCCTACAATGAGCAGTTCTTC. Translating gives CASSLPYNEQFF. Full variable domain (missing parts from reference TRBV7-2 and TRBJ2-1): GAGVSQSPSNKVTEKGKDVELRCDPISGHTALYWYRQSLGQGLEFLIYFQGNSAPDKSGLPSDRFSAERTGGSVSTLTIQRTQQEDSAVYLCASSLPYNEQFFGPGTRLTVL.